These T cell receptor beta chains were read from a single sample in a study of cytomegalovirus exposure and HLA in healthy donors. Here immunoSEQ multiplex PCR was the method, and the copy in TCRdb shows in-frame clones only, minus some. The specimen's table records 100,000 to 150,000 clones. The sequenced sample was PBMCs. These receptor sequences come from a woman aged 40 to 50 in good health and CMV-seronegative. Both conserved end residues are part of each CDR3. D genes are given only for firm matches.

length: 14; D: TRBD2; V: TRBV7-3; J: TRBJ2-5; DNA: TGTGCCAGCAGCTTTGGCGGGGGCCAAGAGACCCAGTACTTC; CDR3: CASSFGGGQETQYF
length: 13; D: NA; V: TRBV5-1; J: TRBJ1-1; DNA: TGCGCCAGCAGCGGCCTTATGGACACTGAAGCTTTCTTT; CDR3: CASSGLMDTEAFF
length: 14; D: NA; V: TRBV29-1; J: TRBJ2-3; DNA: TGCAGCGTTGTGCGGGTCCCTAGCACAGATACGCAGTATTTT; CDR3: CSVVRVPSTDTQYF
length: 15; D: NA; V: TRBV5-6; J: TRBJ2-5; DNA: TGTGCCAGCAGCTTAAGGAGAACGGTCCAAGAGACCCAGTACTTC; CDR3: CASSLRRTVQETQYF
length: 12; D: TRBD2; V: TRBV2; J: TRBJ2-5; DNA: TGTGCCAGCAGGGGCGGGGGGGAGACCCAGTACTTC; CDR3: CASRGGGETQYF
length: 18; D: NA; V: TRBV29-1; J: TRBJ2-6; DNA: TGCAGCATTTGCCCTAAACTATCCCCTGCCTCTGGGGCCAACGTCCTGACTTTC; CDR3: CSICPKLSPASGANVLTF
length: 14; D: TRBD1; V: TRBV10-3; J: TRBJ1-2; DNA: TGTGCCATCGATGGACAGGGGGGCAGGGGGGGCTACACCTTC; CDR3: CAIDGQGGRGGYTF
length: 13; D: NA; V: TRBV7-2; J: TRBJ1-1; DNA: TGTGCCAGCAGCTTATCCGGGAAGACCGAAGCTTTCTTT; CDR3: CASSLSGKTEAFF
length: 14; D: NA; V: TRBV7-3; J: TRBJ1-1; DNA: TGTGCCAGCAGCCAGGGGAGCGGGAACACTGAAGCTTTCTTT; CDR3: CASSQGSGNTEAFF
length: 14; D: TRBD2; V: TRBV6-6; J: TRBJ2-3; DNA: TGTGCCAGCAGTTACGCGGGGGGGTCAGATACGCAGTATTTT; CDR3: CASSYAGGSDTQYF
length: 14; D: NA; V: TRBV7-9; J: TRBJ1-2; DNA: TGTGCCAGCAGCTTATACGACACAGGACATGGCTACACCTTC; CDR3: CASSLYDTGHGYTF
length: 16; D: NA; V: TRBV2; J: TRBJ1-4; DNA: TGTGCCAGCAGAGTGGGGGGGGGCGGGACTAATGAAAAACTGTTTTTT; CDR3: CASRVGGGGTNEKLFF
length: 14; D: NA; V: TRBV9; J: TRBJ1-3; DNA: TGTGCCAGCAGCGTAGCGGGTACTGGAAACACCATATATTTT; CDR3: CASSVAGTGNTIYF
length: 14; D: NA; V: TRBV7-9; J: TRBJ1-1; DNA: TGTGCCAGCAGACGGCAGGGCCCGAACACTGAAGCTTTCTTT; CDR3: CASRRQGPNTEAFF
length: 14; D: NA; V: TRBV5-4; J: TRBJ1-2; DNA: TGTGCCAGCAGCTTGTCCGACAGCATCTATGGCTACACCTTC; CDR3: CASSLSDSIYGYTF
length: 11; D: TRBD1; V: TRBV20-1; J: TRBJ2-5; DNA: TGCAGTGCTTCGGGACAGGGGGCCCAGTACTTC; CDR3: CSASGQGAQYF
length: 15; D: NA; V: TRBV4-3; J: TRBJ1-1; DNA: TGCGCCAGCAGCCAAAAGGGACATTTATGGACTGAAGCTTTCTTT; CDR3: CASSQKGHLWTEAFF
length: 15; D: TRBD1; V: TRBV4-2; J: TRBJ1-1; DNA: TGTGCCAGCAGCCTGCACAGGGGGCGCGACACTGAAGCTTTCTTT; CDR3: CASSLHRGRDTEAFF
length: 14; D: NA; V: TRBV11-3; J: TRBJ2-5; DNA: TGTGCCAGCAGCCCCAACCCAGGGGGGGAGACCCAGTACTTC; CDR3: CASSPNPGGETQYF
length: 14; D: NA; V: TRBV2; J: TRBJ2-3; DNA: TGTGCCAGCAGGGCTCGGGGGAACACAGATACGCAGTATTTT; CDR3: CASRARGNTDTQYF
length: 12; D: NA; V: TRBV7-2; J: TRBJ2-5; DNA: TGTGCCAGCAGCCGTAGGGGAGAGACCCAGTACTTC; CDR3: CASSRRGETQYF
length: 13; D: NA; V: TRBV6-5; J: TRBJ2-1; DNA: TGTGCCAGCAATACAGGGCCTTACAATGAGCAGTTCTTC; CDR3: CASNTGPYNEQFF
length: 14; D: TRBD1; V: TRBV19; J: TRBJ1-2; DNA: TGTGCCAGTACCCGCCTACAGGGGGCCAGTGGCTACACCTTC; CDR3: CASTRLQGASGYTF
length: 14; D: TRBD1; V: TRBV7-9; J: TRBJ1-5; DNA: TGTGCCAGCAGTCTGGACAGGGTGAGTCAGCCCCAGCATTTT; CDR3: CASSLDRVSQPQHF
length: 15; D: NA; V: TRBV5-4; J: TRBJ2-4; DNA: TGTGCCAGCAGCTTGACCCCCAGGGAGGGGGACATTCAGTACTTC; CDR3: CASSLTPREGDIQYF
length: 13; D: NA; V: TRBV7-3; J: TRBJ1-1; DNA: TGTGCCAGCAGCTTGGGACAGAACACTGAAGCTTTCTTT; CDR3: CASSLGQNTEAFF
length: 13; D: NA; V: TRBV6-1; J: TRBJ1-2; DNA: TGTGCCAGCAGTGAAGGATCAGGATATATTATGGCCTTC; CDR3: CASSEGSGYIMAF
length: 14; D: NA; V: TRBV15; J: TRBJ1-1; DNA: TGTGCCACCTTGAGGGACGGAGGGGCCACTGAAGCTTTCTTT; CDR3: CATLRDGGATEAFF
length: 14; D: NA; V: TRBV4-1; J: TRBJ1-1; DNA: TGCGCCAGCAGCCAAGAGGGGGGTTGGACTGAAGCTTTCTTT; CDR3: CASSQEGGWTEAFF
length: 15; D: TRBD1; V: TRBV19; J: TRBJ1-3; DNA: TGTGCCAGTAGTCAACAGGGGAACTCTGGAAACACCATATATTTT; CDR3: CASSQQGNSGNTIYF